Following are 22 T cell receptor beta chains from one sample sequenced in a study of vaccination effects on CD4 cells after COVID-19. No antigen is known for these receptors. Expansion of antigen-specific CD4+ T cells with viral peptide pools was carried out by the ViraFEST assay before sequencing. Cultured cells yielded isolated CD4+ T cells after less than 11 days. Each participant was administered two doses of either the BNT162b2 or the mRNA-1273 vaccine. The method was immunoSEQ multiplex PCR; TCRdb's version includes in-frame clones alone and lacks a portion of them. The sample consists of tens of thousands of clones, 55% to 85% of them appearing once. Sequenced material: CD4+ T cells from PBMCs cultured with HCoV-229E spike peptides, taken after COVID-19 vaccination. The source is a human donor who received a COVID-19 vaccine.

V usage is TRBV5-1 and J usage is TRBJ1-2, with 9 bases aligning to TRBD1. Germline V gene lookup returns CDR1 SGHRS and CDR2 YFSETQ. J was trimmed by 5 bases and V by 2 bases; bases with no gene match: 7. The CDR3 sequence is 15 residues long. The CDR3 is CASSFTGGESYGYTF. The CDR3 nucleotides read TGCGCCAGCAGCTTTACAGGGGGCGAATCGTATGGCTACACCTTC.

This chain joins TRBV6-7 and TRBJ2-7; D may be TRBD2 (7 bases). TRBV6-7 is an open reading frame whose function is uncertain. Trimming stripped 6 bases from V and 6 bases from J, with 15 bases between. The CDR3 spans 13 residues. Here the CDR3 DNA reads TGTGCCAGCAGGGCAGGGGAGGGCCGCGAGCAGTACGTC. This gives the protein CASRAGEGREQYV.

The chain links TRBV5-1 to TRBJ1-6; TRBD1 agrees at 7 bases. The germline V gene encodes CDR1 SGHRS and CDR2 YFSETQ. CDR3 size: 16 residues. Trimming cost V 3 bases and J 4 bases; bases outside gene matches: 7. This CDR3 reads CASSSGTATYNSPLHF. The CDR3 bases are TGCGCCAGCAGCTCGGGGACAGCTACATATAATTCACCCCTCCACTTT.

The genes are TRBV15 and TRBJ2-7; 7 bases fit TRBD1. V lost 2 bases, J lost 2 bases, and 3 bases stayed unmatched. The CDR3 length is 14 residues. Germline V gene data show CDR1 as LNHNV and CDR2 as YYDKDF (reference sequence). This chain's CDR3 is CATSRYQGAYEQYV. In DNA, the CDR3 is TGTGCCACCAGCAGATACCAGGGGGCCTACGAGCAGTACGTC.

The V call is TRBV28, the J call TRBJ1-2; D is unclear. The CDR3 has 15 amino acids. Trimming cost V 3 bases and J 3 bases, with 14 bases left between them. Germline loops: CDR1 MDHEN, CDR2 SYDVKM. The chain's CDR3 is CASSFRSTSHYGYTF. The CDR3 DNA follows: TGTGCCAGCAGTTTTAGGTCCACTTCACACTATGGCTACACCTTC.

The CDR3 loop reads CAISESETDTQYF. The CDR3 DNA sequence: TGTGCCATCAGTGAGTCGGAGACAGATACGCAGTATTTT. V is TRBV10-3 and J is TRBJ2-3; D call uncertain. Germline-derived CDR1 and CDR2 are ENHRY and SYGVKD. This CDR3 has 13 residues. The V gene lost 0 bases and the J gene lost 3 bases, with 4 bases spanning the gap.

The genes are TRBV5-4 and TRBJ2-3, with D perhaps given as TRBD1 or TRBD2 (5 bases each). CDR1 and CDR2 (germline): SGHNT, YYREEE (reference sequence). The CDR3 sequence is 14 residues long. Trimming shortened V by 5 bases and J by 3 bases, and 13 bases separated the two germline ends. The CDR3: CASREGPGTDTQYF. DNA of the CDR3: TGTGCCAGCAGAGAGGGGCCGGGAACAGATACGCAGTATTTT.

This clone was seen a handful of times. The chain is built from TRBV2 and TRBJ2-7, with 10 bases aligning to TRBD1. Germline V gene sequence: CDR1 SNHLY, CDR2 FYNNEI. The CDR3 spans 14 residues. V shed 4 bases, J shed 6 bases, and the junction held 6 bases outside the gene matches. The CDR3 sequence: CASSGRTGGSEQYV. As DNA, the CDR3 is TGTGCCAGCAGTGGGCGGACAGGGGGATCCGAGCAGTACGTC.

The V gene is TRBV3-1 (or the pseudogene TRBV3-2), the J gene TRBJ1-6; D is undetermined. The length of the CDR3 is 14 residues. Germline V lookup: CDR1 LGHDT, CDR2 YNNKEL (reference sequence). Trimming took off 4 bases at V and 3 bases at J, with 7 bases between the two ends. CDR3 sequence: CASSPSFYNSPLHF. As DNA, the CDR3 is TGTGCCAGCAGCCCATCCTTCTATAATTCACCCCTCCACTTT.

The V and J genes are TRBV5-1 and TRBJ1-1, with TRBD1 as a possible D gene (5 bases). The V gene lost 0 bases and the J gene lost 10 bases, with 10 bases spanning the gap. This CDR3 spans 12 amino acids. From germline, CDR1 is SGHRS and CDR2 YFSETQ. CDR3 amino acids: CASSLDGGGAFF. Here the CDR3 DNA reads TGCGCCAGCAGCTTGGACGGTGGGGGAGCTTTCTTT.

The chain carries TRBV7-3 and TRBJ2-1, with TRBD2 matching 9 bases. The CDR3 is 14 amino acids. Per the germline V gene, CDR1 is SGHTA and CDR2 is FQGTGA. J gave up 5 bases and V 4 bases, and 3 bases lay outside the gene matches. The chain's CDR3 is CASSSSGGNNEQFF. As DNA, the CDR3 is TGTGCCAGCAGCTCAAGCGGGGGGAACAATGAGCAGTTCTTC.

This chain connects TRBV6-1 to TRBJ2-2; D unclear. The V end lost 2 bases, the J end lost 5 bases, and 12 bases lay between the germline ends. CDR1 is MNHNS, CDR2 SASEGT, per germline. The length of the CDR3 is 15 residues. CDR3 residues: CASSEQAGFTGELFF. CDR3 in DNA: TGTGCCAGCAGTGAACAGGCAGGTTTTACCGGGGAGCTGTTTTTT.

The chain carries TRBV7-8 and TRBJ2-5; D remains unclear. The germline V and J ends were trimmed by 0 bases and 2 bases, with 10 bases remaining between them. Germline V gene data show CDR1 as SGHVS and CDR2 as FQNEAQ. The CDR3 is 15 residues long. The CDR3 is CASSLAAGPQETQYF. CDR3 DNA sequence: TGTGCCAGCAGCTTAGCGGCAGGTCCTCAAGAGACCCAGTACTTC. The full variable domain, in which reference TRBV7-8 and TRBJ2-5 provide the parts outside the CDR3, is GAGVSQSPRYKVAKRGQDVALRCDPISGHVSLFWYQQALGQGPEFLTYFQNEAQLDKSGLPSDRFFAERPEGSVSTLKIQRTQQEDSAVYLCASSLAAGPQETQYFGPGTRLLVL.

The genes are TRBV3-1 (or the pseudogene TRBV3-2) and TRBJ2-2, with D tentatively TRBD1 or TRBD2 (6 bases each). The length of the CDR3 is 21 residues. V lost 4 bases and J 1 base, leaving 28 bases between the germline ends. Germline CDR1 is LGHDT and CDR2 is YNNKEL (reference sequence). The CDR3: CASSPATRDILGGGNTGELFF. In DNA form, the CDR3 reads TGTGCCAGCAGCCCGGCCACCCGGGACATCCTGGGAGGCGGGAACACCGGGGAGCTGTTTTTT.

CDR3 protein: CASSQQGARPSHEKLFF. In DNA, the CDR3 is TGTGCCAGCAGCCAACAGGGGGCCAGACCTTCTCATGAAAAACTGTTTTTT. V gene TRBV21-1 combines with J gene TRBJ1-4; the tabulated D call, TRBD1, remains unverified against the DNA. TRBV21-1 is classified as a pseudogene. This CDR3 contains 17 residues.

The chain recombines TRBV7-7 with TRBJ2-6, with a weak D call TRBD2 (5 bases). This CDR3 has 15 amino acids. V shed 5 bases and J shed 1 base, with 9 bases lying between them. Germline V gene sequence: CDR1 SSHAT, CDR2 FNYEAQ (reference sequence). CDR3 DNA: TGTGCCAGCAGCCCCACTAGGTCTGGGGCCAACGTCCTGACTTTC. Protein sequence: CASSPTRSGANVLTF.

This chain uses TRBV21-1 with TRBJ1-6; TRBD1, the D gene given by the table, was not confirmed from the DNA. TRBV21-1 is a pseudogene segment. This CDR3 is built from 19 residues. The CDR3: CASSRISTGTSSYNSPLHF. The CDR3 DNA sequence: TGTGCCAGCAGCAGGATTTCCACAGGGACGAGCTCCTATAATTCACCCCTCCACTTT.

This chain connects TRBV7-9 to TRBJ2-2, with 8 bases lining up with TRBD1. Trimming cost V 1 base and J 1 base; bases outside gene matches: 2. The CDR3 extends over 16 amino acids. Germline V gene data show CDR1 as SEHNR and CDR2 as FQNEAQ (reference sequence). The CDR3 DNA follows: TGTGCCAGCAGCTTAGGGACAGGGAGGAACACCGGGGAGCTGTTTTTT. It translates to CASSLGTGRNTGELFF.

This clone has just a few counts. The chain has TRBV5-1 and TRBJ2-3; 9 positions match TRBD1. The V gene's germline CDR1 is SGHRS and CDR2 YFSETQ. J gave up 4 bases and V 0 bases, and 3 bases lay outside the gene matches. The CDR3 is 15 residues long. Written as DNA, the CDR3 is TGCGCCAGCAGCTTGGGGACAGGGGAATCAGATACGCAGTATTTT. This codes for CASSLGTGESDTQYF.

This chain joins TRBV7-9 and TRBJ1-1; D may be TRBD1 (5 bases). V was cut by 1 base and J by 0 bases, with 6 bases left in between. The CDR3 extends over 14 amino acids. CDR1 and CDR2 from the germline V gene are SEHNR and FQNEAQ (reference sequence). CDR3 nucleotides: TGTGCCAGCAGCTTAGGACAGATGAACACTGAAGCTTTCTTT. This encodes CASSLGQMNTEAFF.

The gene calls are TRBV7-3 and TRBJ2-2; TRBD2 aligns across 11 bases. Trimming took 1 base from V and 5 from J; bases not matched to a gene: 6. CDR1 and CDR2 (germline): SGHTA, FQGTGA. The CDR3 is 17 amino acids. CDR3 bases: TGTGCCAGCAGCTTAATTCTAGCGGGGGGTAAGACCGGGGAGCTGTTTTTT. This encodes CASSLILAGGKTGELFF.

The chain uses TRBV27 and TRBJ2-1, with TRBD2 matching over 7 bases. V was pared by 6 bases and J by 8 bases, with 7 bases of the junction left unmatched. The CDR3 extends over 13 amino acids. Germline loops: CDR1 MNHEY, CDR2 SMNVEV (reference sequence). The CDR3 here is CASRHNAGDEQFF. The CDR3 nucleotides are TGTGCCAGCAGACACAATGCGGGGGATGAGCAGTTCTTC.